The T cell receptor beta chain under discussion was sequenced for a study of blood T cell repertoires in COVID-19. Study summary: Italy, Spain and the United States were the sources of the convalescent and acute COVID-19 samples. PBMCs, B-cell-depleted T cells, or T cells were the source of the cDNA or gDNA that made up the material.

The authors' processing: It was from reference gene primer amplification that nucleated cell counts were estimated. The assay was immunoSEQ multiplex PCR, and TCRdb's table has in-frame clones only and misses some. V and J calls and clone size are copied from that table; D and trimming were computed from the DNA. The data hold under 100,000 clones, with under 90% observed a single time. CDR3 length: 12 amino acids. Trimming shortened V by 1 base and J by 6 bases, and 7 bases separated the two germline ends. Germline CDR1 reads SGHTA; CDR2 reads FQGNSA. This receptor was identified in a woman in her thirties or forties with active or convalescent COVID-19. What was sequenced was peripheral blood. The V call is TRBV7-2, the J call TRBJ2-7; D is uncertain. The CDR3 nucleotides read TGTGCCAGCAGCTTAGACAGCCTCGAGCAGTACTTC. Translated, it gives CASSLDSLEQYF.